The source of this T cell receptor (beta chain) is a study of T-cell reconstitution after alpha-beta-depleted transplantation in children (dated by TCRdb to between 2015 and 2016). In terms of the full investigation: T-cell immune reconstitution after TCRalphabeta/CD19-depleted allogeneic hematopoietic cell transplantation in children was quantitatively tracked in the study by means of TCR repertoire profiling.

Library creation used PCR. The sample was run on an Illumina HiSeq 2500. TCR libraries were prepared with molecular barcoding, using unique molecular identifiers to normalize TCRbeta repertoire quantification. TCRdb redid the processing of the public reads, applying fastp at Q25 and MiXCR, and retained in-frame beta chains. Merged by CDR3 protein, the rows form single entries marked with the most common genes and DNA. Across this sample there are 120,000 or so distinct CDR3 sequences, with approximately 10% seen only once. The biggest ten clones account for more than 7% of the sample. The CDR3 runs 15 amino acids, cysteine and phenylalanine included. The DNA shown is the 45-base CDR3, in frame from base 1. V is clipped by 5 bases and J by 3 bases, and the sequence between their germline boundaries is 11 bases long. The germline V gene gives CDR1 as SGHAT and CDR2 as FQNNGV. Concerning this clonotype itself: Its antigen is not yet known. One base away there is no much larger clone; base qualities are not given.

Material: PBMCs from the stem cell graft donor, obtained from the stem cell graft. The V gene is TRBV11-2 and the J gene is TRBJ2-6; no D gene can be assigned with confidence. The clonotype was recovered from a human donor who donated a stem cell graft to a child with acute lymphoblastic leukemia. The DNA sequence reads TGTGCCAGCAGCCGTGGGATGAATGGGGCCAACGTCCTGACTTTC. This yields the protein CASSRGMNGANVLTF.